The clone carrying this TCR beta chain has a handful of counts. The data are from a study of metastatic and nonmetastatic thyroid tumors. Thyroid surgery was preceded by no treatment in any patient. TCRdb used MiXCR to call clones anew from the PCR reads. The data show more than 40,000 clones, about 16% seen once. Germline CDR1 is MNHEY and CDR2 is SVGAGI. The CDR3 consists of 15 residues. Between the trimmed V and J ends, which lost 2 bases and 1 base, there was a span of 10 bases. The specimen sequenced was blood. The receptor's source is a female donor with papillary thyroid cancer or a benign thyroid nodule (not recorded which). Some clones in this sample may be carry-over from other donors' samples. The chain combines TRBV6-5 with TRBJ2-3; D is perhaps TRBD2 (6 bases). The DNA of the CDR3 is TGTGCCAGCAGTTACCGGGGGTCACGCACAGATACGCAGTATTTT. Translation gives CASSYRGSRTDTQYF.